This record covers a single T cell receptor beta chain. Use of 60 Vbeta and 13 Jbeta primers characterized the PCR. Sequencing was performed with immunoSEQ multiplex PCR; in TCRdb, only in-frame clones are kept and a portion is missing. The table has 200,000 to 250,000 clones, approximately 68% seen once; the top ten hold 1.8%. This sample is part of a study of cytomegalovirus exposure and HLA in healthy donors. The specimen sequenced was PBMCs. The clonotype was recovered from a woman aged 30 to 39 in good health and CMV-seronegative.

CDR3 sequence reads: CASSRQAVTNYGYTF. For the CDR3, the DNA is TGTGCCAGCTCGCGACAGGCCGTCACTAACTATGGCTACACCTTC. The chain employs TRBV5-6 and TRBJ1-2; D is possibly TRBD1 (6 bases). V shed 7 bases and J shed 0 bases, with 16 bases lying between them. This CDR3 is 15 amino acids long. Germline V CDR1 and CDR2: SGHDT, YYEEEE. Looking up the rest from reference TRBV5-6 and TRBJ1-2 gives the full variable domain: DAGVTQSPTHLIKTRGQQVTLRCSPKSGHDTVSWYQQALGQGPQFIFQYYEEEERQRGNFPDRFSGHQFPNYSSELNVNALLLGDSALYLCASSRQAVTNYGYTFGSGTRLTVV.